These 20 T cell receptor beta chains originate from one sample sequenced in a study of STAT5B mutations in CD4+ large granular lymphocyte leukemia. Sequenced by immunoSEQ multiplex PCR; TCRdb stores in-frame clones only, minus some. Here the sample spans 20,000 to 25,000 clones, around 75% being singletons. Sequenced: CD4+ T cells from blood buffy coats. The receptors originated from a human donor in good health.

The V gene is TRBV7-9, the J gene TRBJ1-2; D may be TRBD1 (6 bases). Trimming shortened V by 5 bases and J by 7 bases, and 14 bases separated the two germline ends. This CDR3 spans 13 amino acids. Germline V gene data show CDR1 as SEHNR and CDR2 as FQNEAQ (reference sequence). The CDR3 is CASSQQGAGGYTF. The CDR3 DNA reads TGTGCCAGCAGCCAACAGGGAGCCGGTGGCTACACCTTC.

V and J are TRBV28 and TRBJ2-7; 10 bases are a match to TRBD2. V was pared by 2 bases and J by 6 bases, with 19 bases of the junction left unmatched. The CDR3 is 19 residues long. Germline CDR1 MDHEN, CDR2 SYDVKM. In DNA, the CDR3 is TGTGCCAGCAGTTTAGGGCAGGCGTTAGCGGGAGGCCGGTGGGGCGAGCAGTACTTC. It yields the protein CASSLGQALAGGRWGEQYF.

The V gene is TRBV11-2, the J gene TRBJ1-2; no definite D call. The CDR3 loop spans 12 amino acids. Trimming removed 3 bases from V and 4 bases from J, with 6 bases in between. Germline CDR1 and CDR2: SGHAT and FQNNGV. The CDR3 sequence: CASSLDLYGYTF. The CDR3 coding sequence is TGTGCCAGCAGCTTGGACCTCTATGGCTACACCTTC.

V is TRBV10-3 and J is TRBJ1-1; no clear D. This CDR3 is 14 amino acids long. Per the germline V gene, CDR1 is ENHRY and CDR2 is SYGVKD. The germline V and J ends were trimmed by 2 bases and 2 bases, with 9 bases remaining between them. Written as DNA, the CDR3 is TGTGCCATCAGTGAGCCCCCAGGCAACACTGAAGCTTTCTTT. Translating it yields CAISEPPGNTEAFF.

The chain joins TRBV30 to TRBJ2-3, with unresolved D. Germline CDR1 GTSNPN, CDR2 SVGIG (reference sequence). V dropped 4 bases and J dropped 2 bases, with 7 bases sitting between them. The CDR3 sequence is 12 residues long. The CDR3 protein is CAWNLNTDTQYF. The CDR3 coding sequence is TGTGCCTGGAACCTCAACACAGATACGCAGTATTTT.

This clone has only one observation. The chain carries TRBV6-1 and TRBJ1-5; TRBD1 agrees at 9 bases. The CDR3 is 14 residues long. From germline, CDR1 is MNHNS and CDR2 SASEGT. With V trimmed by 1 base and J by 6 bases, 1 base remained unmatched. CDR3 nucleotide sequence: TGTGCCAGCAGTGAAGGGACAGGGGCTCAGCCCCAGCATTTT. Protein sequence: CASSEGTGAQPQHF.

The rearrangement links TRBV7-6 to TRBJ2-5, with D perhaps matching TRBD2 (6 bases). This CDR3 is built from 14 residues. Germline-derived CDR1 and CDR2 are SGHVS and FNYEAQ. Trimming shortened V by 5 bases and J by 1 base, and 11 bases separated the two germline ends. The DNA for the CDR3 is TGTGCCAGCAGCAGAGGGACTCTCCAAGAGACCCAGTACTTC. It is translated as CASSRGTLQETQYF.

The CDR3 spells CASTDEEGKGRDEQFF. As DNA, the CDR3 is TGTGCCAGCACCGACGAGGAGGGTAAAGGGAGGGATGAGCAGTTCTTC. The chain has TRBV5-4 and TRBJ2-1, with TRBD2 identical over 7 bases. Germline-derived CDR1 and CDR2 are SGHNT and YYREEE (reference sequence). This CDR3 has 16 amino acids. V was pared by 6 bases and J by 8 bases, with 17 bases of the junction left unmatched. Based on the CDR3 plus reference TRBV5-4 and TRBJ2-1, the full variable domain is ETGVTQSPTHLIKTRGQQVTLRCSSQSGHNTVSWYQQALGQGPQFIFQYYREEENGRGNFPPRFSGLQFPNYSSELNVNALELDDSALYLCASTDEEGKGRDEQFFGPGTRLTVL.

The table lists this clone with a few counts. This chain connects TRBV5-4 to TRBJ2-3; D gene unclear. The length of the CDR3 is 12 residues. V was trimmed by 0 bases and J by 4 bases, leaving 3 bases between them. The germline V gene has CDR1 SGHNT and CDR2 YYREEE (reference sequence). The CDR3 sequence: CASSLESDTQYF. The CDR3 DNA reads as TGTGCCAGCAGCTTGGAGTCAGATACGCAGTATTTT. The variable domain in full, with the rest retrieved from reference TRBV5-4 and TRBJ2-3, is ETGVTQSPTHLIKTRGQQVTLRCSSQSGHNTVSWYQQALGQGPQFIFQYYREEENGRGNFPPRFSGLQFPNYSSELNVNALELDDSALYLCASSLESDTQYFGPGTRLTVL.

For the CDR3, the DNA is TGTGCCAGCAGCCTAGGGGTTCCCGGGACAGGGGTGGTGGCTAATGAAAAACTGTTTTTT. It translates to CASSLGVPGTGVVANEKLFF. This rearrangement joins TRBV27 to TRBJ1-4, with 10 bases matching TRBD1. CDR1 and CDR2 from the germline V gene are MNHEY and SMNVEV (reference sequence). This CDR3 has 20 residues. V shed 6 bases, J shed 3 bases, and the junction held 19 bases outside the gene matches.

This clone was detected a few times. The V gene is TRBV29-1, the J gene TRBJ2-1; D call uncertain. Germline lookup yields CDR1 SQVTM and CDR2 ANQGSEA. The CDR3 is 10 residues long. V lost 6 bases, J lost 5 bases, and 5 bases lay in between. As DNA, the CDR3 is TGCAGCGTCGGTCACAATGAGCAGTTCTTC. Translated, it gives CSVGHNEQFF.

This chain uses TRBV2 with TRBJ2-7; the D gene could be TRBD1 or TRBD2 (6 bases each). Germline V lookup: CDR1 SNHLY, CDR2 FYNNEI. The CDR3 loop spans 13 amino acids. Trimming shortened V by 7 bases and J by 4 bases, and 14 bases separated the two germline ends. The CDR3, as DNA: TGTGCCAGCAAGATCCGGGGGCTTTACGAGCAGTACTTC. It translates to CASKIRGLYEQYF.

V usage is TRBV6-6 and J usage is TRBJ1-3; no firm D call. V was trimmed by 5 bases and J by 4 bases, leaving 9 bases between them. The CDR3 contains 13 residues. Germline V lookup: CDR1 MNHNY, CDR2 SVGAGI (reference sequence). The CDR3 nucleotides read TGTGCCAGCAGTCCTCGCGGGGGAAACACCATATATTTT. Amino acid sequence: CASSPRGGNTIYF.

V is TRBV5-6 and J is TRBJ2-4, with 13 bases matching TRBD2. The V segment lost 4 bases and the J segment 1 base; nucleotides outside the gene matches: 8. CDR3 length: 18 residues. CDR1 is SGHDT, CDR2 YYEEEE, per germline. CDR3 DNA: TGTGCCAGCAGCAAGAGGACTAGCGGGAGTCAGGCCAAAAACATTCAGTACTTC. Amino acids: CASSKRTSGSQAKNIQYF.

This clone was seen once. The J gene is TRBJ2-7, the V gene TRBV6-5; 7 positions match TRBD2. The CDR3 extends over 16 amino acids. From germline, CDR1 is MNHEY and CDR2 SVGAGI. V lost 2 bases and J lost 0; bases outside the gene matches: 7. The CDR3 reads CASSYQLATSSYEQYF. CDR3 coding DNA: TGTGCCAGCAGTTACCAACTAGCGACCAGCTCCTACGAGCAGTACTTC.

The J gene is TRBJ2-1, the V gene TRBV6-1; D possibly uses TRBD1 or TRBD2 (5 bases each). The CDR3 has 11 amino acids. V was trimmed by 6 bases and J by 7 bases, leaving 7 bases between them. In germline, CDR1 is MNHNS, CDR2 SASEGT. The CDR3 coding sequence is TGTGCCAGCAGGGGGGAAAATGAGCAGTTCTTC. It yields the protein CASRGENEQFF.

As regards this clone: Compared with germline, one end of the junction differs, possibly owing to a read error. V and J are TRBV2 and TRBJ2-7, with 9 bases aligning to TRBD2. The V gene's germline CDR1 is SNHLY and CDR2 FYNNEI. The CDR3 length is 10 residues. Here the CDR3 DNA reads TGTGCCAGCAGTGAAAGCGGGGGGAACTTC. This gives the protein CASSESGGNF.

The chain is built from TRBV6-6 and TRBJ1-5; maybe TRBD1 (6 bases). Trimming shortened V by 6 bases and J by 2 bases, and 14 bases separated the two germline ends. This CDR3 has 15 amino acids. CDR1 is MNHNY and CDR2 is SVGAGI in the germline V gene (reference sequence). The CDR3 bases are TGTGCCAGCAGAGGGGGGAATCGGGGCAATCAGCCCCAGCATTTT. Translating it yields CASRGGNRGNQPQHF.

V and J are TRBV10-1 and TRBJ2-5, with TRBD2 matching 10 bases. The germline gives CDR1 WNHNN, CDR2 SYGVQD (reference sequence). The CDR3 loop spans 14 amino acids. The junction had 5 bases not matched to a gene; V was cut back by 5 bases and J by 5 bases. CDR3 loop: CASSSGRAGETQYF. In DNA, the CDR3 is TGCGCCAGCAGTAGCGGGAGGGCCGGGGAGACCCAGTACTTC.

The rearrangement uses TRBV7-2 and TRBJ2-5; 9 bases map to TRBD2. Germline CDR1 reads SGHTA; CDR2 reads FQGNSA. This CDR3 contains 15 residues. J gave up 7 bases and V 4 bases, and 10 bases lay outside the gene matches. The CDR3 region has the DNA TGTGCCAGCAGCTCATCTAGCGGGACCTCAAGGACCCAGTACTTC. It is translated as CASSSSSGTSRTQYF.